Below are 15 T cell receptor beta chains sequenced from a single sample in a study of CD8 T cells in Susac syndrome. The authors reverse transcribed roughly 0.5 to 1 ug RNA with random hexamers. TCRdb reanalysed the immunoSEQ multiplex PCR reads using MiXCR and keeps one entry per CDR3 protein. Among approximately 100,000 distinct CDR3 sequences listed, roughly 95% were seen once. The specimen was CD8+ T cells from PBMCs. These receptors originate from a human donor with Susac syndrome.

The gene calls are TRBV29-1 and TRBJ1-1; D unclear. The CDR3 runs to 12 residues. Trimming took off 4 bases at V and 1 base at J, with 7 bases between the two ends. Germline loops: CDR1 SQVTM, CDR2 ANQGSEA. The CDR3 nucleotides are TGCAGCGTTGTAAGGGAGAACACTGAAGCTTTCTTT. Translated: CSVVRENTEAFF. Full variable domain (rest looked up from reference TRBV29-1 and TRBJ1-1): SAVISQKPSRDICQRGTSLTIQCQVDSQVTMMFWYRQQPGQSLTLIATANQGSEATYESGFVIDKFPISRPNLTFSTLTVSNMSPEDSSIYLCSVVRENTEAFFGQGTRLTVV.

This chain links TRBV20-1 with TRBJ2-3; 7 positions agree with TRBD1. V trimming: 5 bases; J trimming: 1 base; junction bases outside the gene matches: 3. The germline V gene has CDR1 DFQATT and CDR2 SNEGSKA (reference sequence). The CDR3 is 13 amino acids. CDR3 nucleotides: TGCAGTGCTCGAGGACAGGGCACAGATACGCAGTATTTT. This encodes CSARGQGTDTQYF.

The V gene is TRBV20-1, the J gene TRBJ2-7; D call uncertain. The germline V gene encodes CDR1 DFQATT and CDR2 SNEGSKA (reference sequence). V lost 6 bases to trimming and J lost 4 bases, with 16 bases between them. The CDR3 contains 13 residues. In nucleotides, the CDR3 is TGCAGTGCCCCGGTGGGAAGCCCTTACGAGCAGTACTTC. Translating it yields CSAPVGSPYEQYF.

The rearrangement uses TRBV2 and TRBJ2-7; weak D call: TRBD1 (5 bases). V gave up 6 bases and J gave up 0 bases, with 12 bases separating them. Per the germline V gene, CDR1 is SNHLY and CDR2 is FYNNEI. The CDR3 is made up of 14 amino acids. CDR3 bases: TGTGCCAGCAGAGATAACCAGGGCTCCTACGAGCAGTACTTC. Amino acids: CASRDNQGSYEQYF.

The chain couples TRBV6-5 to TRBJ2-1; 10 nucleotides agree with TRBD1. Germline loops: CDR1 MNHEY, CDR2 SVGAGI. V lost 6 bases to trimming and J lost 8 bases; unmatched junction nucleotides: 7. The CDR3 extends over 14 amino acids. CDR3 loop: CASRDDRGPYEQFF. CDR3 nucleotides: TGTGCCAGCAGAGACGACAGGGGGCCCTATGAGCAGTTCTTC.

The genes are TRBV6-2 or TRBV6-3 and TRBJ2-3; a possible D gene is TRBD2 (6 bases). This CDR3 region has 17 residues. Trimming shortened V by 2 bases and J by 4 bases, and 19 bases separated the two germline ends. Looked up from germline, CDR1 is MNHEY and CDR2 is SVGEGT. As DNA, the CDR3 is TGTGCCAGCAGTTACACCCCGGGACTTACCATTTCAGATACGCAGTATTTT. As protein: CASSYTPGLTISDTQYF.

The chain recombines TRBV9 with TRBJ2-2; D gene ambiguous. The CDR3 is 14 residues long. Trimming removed 5 bases from V and 6 bases from J, with 14 bases in between. CDR1 SGDLS and CDR2 YYNGEE come from the germline V gene. CDR3 DNA: TGTGCCAGCAGGCGTGGTGGGTCTCCCGGGGAGCTGTTTTTT. This encodes CASRRGGSPGELFF.

The rearrangement uses TRBV5-6 and TRBJ1-2; TRBD1 is a possible D gene (5 bases). V shed 7 bases and J shed 4 bases, with 17 bases lying between them. From germline, CDR1 is SGHDT and CDR2 YYEEEE. This CDR3 has 14 amino acids. Written as DNA, the CDR3 is TGTGCCAGCTGGACCTCCGGGACCCTCTATGGCTACACCTTC. Protein sequence: CASWTSGTLYGYTF.

A single count supports this clonotype. The chain has TRBV20-1 and TRBJ2-7; TRBD2 matches 12 bases. This CDR3 contains 14 residues. Germline CDR1 reads DFQATT; CDR2 reads SNEGSKA (reference sequence). J lost 0 bases, V lost 4 bases, and 1 base had no gene match. CDR3 nucleotide sequence: TGCAGTGCTATGGGACTAGCGGGCTCCTACGAGCAGTACTTC. As protein: CSAMGLAGSYEQYF.

The chain joins TRBV5-1 to TRBJ1-2; TRBD1 is a possible D gene (5 bases). The CDR3 spans 14 residues. CDR1 SGHRS and CDR2 YFSETQ come from the germline V gene. The V end lost 2 bases, the J end lost 0 bases, and 8 bases lay between the germline ends. The CDR3: CASSFGGANYGYTF. In DNA, the CDR3 is TGCGCCAGCAGCTTCGGGGGAGCTAACTATGGCTACACCTTC.

The V call is TRBV6-2 or TRBV6-3, the J call TRBJ2-7; the match to TRBD2 covers 7 bases. Germline V gene sequence: CDR1 MNHEY, CDR2 SVGEGT. V lost 2 bases and J lost 5; bases outside the gene matches: 9. The CDR3 is made up of 15 amino acids. CDR3 sequence (DNA): TGTGCCAGCAGTTACCGAGGACTAGTTTTCGACGAGCAGTACTTC. It encodes CASSYRGLVFDEQYF.

The CDR3 reads CASSPRQFSSTDTQYF. Here the CDR3 DNA reads TGTGCCAGCAGTCCCAGACAGTTTTCTAGCACAGATACGCAGTATTTT. This chain links TRBV27 with TRBJ2-3, with D possibly matching TRBD1 (5 bases). Trimming cost V 5 bases and J 0 bases, with 15 bases left between them. CDR1 and CDR2 from the germline V gene are MNHEY and SMNVEV (reference sequence). The CDR3 consists of 16 residues.

This chain links TRBV12-5 with TRBJ2-1, with 9 positions matching TRBD2. Germline V gives CDR1 LGHNT, CDR2 FRNRAP. There are 15 residues in the CDR3. Trimming removed 1 base from V and 7 bases from J; junction bases left unmatched: 5. Here the CDR3 reads CASGLGGGAQNEQFF. The CDR3 DNA follows: TGTGCTAGTGGTTTGGGCGGGGGGGCGCAAAATGAGCAGTTCTTC. Variable domain in full (rest from reference TRBV12-5 and TRBJ2-1): DARVTQTPRHKVTEMGQEVTMRCQPILGHNTVFWYRQTMMQGLELLAYFRNRAPLDDSGMPKDRFSAEMPDATLATLKIQPSEPRDSAVYFCASGLGGGAQNEQFFGPGTRLTVL.

The rearrangement links TRBV11-2 to TRBJ2-3, with 7 bases identical to TRBD1. Germline V gene data show CDR1 as SGHAT and CDR2 as FQNNGV. After removal of 5 bases from V and 0 bases from J, the junction contained 11 bases not matched to a gene. This CDR3 comprises 17 residues. The CDR3 loop is CASSRTGLNPSTDTQYF. The CDR3 nucleotides read TGTGCCAGCAGCCGGACAGGCCTTAACCCAAGCACAGATACGCAGTATTTT.

J is TRBJ1-6 and V is TRBV20-1; 8 positions agree with TRBD1. V trimming: 3 bases; J trimming: 8 bases; junction bases outside the gene matches: 15. Germline loops: CDR1 DFQATT, CDR2 SNEGSKA (reference sequence). The CDR3 is 17 residues long. The CDR3 bases are TGCAGTGCTAGCGGGGGGCTGGGCAGGGGGCAATATTCACCCCTCCACTTT. This sequence encodes CSASGGLGRGQYSPLHF.